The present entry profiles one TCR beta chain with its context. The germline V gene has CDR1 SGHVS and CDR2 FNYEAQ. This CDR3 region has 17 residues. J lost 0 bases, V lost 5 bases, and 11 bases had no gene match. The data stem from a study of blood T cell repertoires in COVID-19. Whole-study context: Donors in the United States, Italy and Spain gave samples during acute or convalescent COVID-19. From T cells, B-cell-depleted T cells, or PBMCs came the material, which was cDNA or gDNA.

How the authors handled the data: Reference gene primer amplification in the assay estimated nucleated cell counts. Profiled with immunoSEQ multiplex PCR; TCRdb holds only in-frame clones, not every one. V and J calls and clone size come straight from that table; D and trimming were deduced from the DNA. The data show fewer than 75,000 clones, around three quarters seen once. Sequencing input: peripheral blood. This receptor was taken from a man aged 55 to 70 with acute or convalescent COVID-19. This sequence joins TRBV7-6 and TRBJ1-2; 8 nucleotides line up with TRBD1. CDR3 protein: CASSLRTGLFTNYGYTF. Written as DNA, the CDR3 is TGTGCCAGCAGCCTTCGGACAGGGCTATTTACTAACTATGGCTACACCTTC.